The next 3 T cell receptor beta chains were all read from a single sample in a study of regulatory T cells in long-lasting Graves disease. Time point specified: newly diagnosed GD, antithyroid drugs for less than 3 months. PBMC-derived RNA was used for the TCR library. For TCR beta, libraries came from iRepertoire HTBI primers and Arm-PCR of CDR3 regions. TCRdb reanalysed the multiplex PCR reads using MiXCR and keeps one entry per CDR3 protein. The sample lists roughly 380,000 distinct CDR3 sequences, roughly a sixth occurring once. The specimen comprised peripheral blood mononuclear cells (PBMCs), sampled at new diagnosis, from a patient treated with antithyroid drugs. Receptors were obtained from a female donor with Graves disease.

This clonotype was seen repeatedly, ten times or more. This chain connects TRBV28 to TRBJ2-1; unclear D gene. Germline CDR1 MDHEN, CDR2 SYDVKM. This CDR3 comprises 15 residues. The ends were cut back, 2 bases at V and 2 bases at J, with 10 bases in the middle. In DNA, the CDR3 is TGTGCCAGCAGTTTAATTGCGCCGGCCTACAATGAGCAGTTCTTC. It yields the protein CASSLIAPAYNEQFF.

This rearrangement joins TRBV18 to TRBJ2-7; 9 bases are a match to TRBD1. The CDR3 sequence is 15 residues long. Germline V gene data show CDR1 as KGHSH and CDR2 as LQKENI. V lost 1 base to trimming and J lost 7 bases; unmatched junction nucleotides: 8. CDR3 in DNA: TGTGCCAGCTCACCACTAGGGACAGGGATTGGGGAGCAGTACTTC. This translates into CASSPLGTGIGEQYF.

A few counts support this clonotype. The chain couples TRBV7-2 to TRBJ1-2; a weak D match, TRBD1 (6 bases). The CDR3 extends over 14 amino acids. Germline CDR1 reads SGHTA; CDR2 reads FQGNSA. Trimming stripped 8 bases from V and 8 bases from J, with 21 bases between. CDR3 region: CASGSLGGLEGYTF. As DNA, the CDR3 is TGTGCCAGCGGGTCATTGGGGGGGCTCGAAGGCTACACCTTC.